The 31 T cell receptor beta chains below all came from one sample that was sequenced in a study of cytomegalovirus exposure and HLA in healthy donors. Primers for the PCR totalled 60 Vbeta and 13 Jbeta. Sequencing used immunoSEQ multiplex PCR; TCRdb keeps in-frame clones, though not all of them. The data hold 150,000 to 250,000 clones, with roughly 85% observed a single time. Sequencing used PBMCs. All receptors come from a woman in her 50s in good health and CMV-seronegative.

The chain uses TRBV19 and TRBJ1-2; 10 bases are a match to TRBD1. V lost 3 bases, J lost 4 bases, and 5 bases stayed unmatched. The CDR3 extends over 15 amino acids. CDR1 is LNHDA, CDR2 SQIVND, per germline (reference sequence). CDR3 nucleotide sequence: TGTGCCAGTAGTATCCCCCGGACAGGGGGCTATGGCTACACCTTC. Residues: CASSIPRTGGYGYTF.

The chain recombines TRBV5-1 with TRBJ2-1; D is possibly TRBD1 (5 bases). The germline V gene has CDR1 SGHRS and CDR2 YFSETQ. Deletions cut 0 bases from V and 7 bases from J, with 11 bases between. CDR3 size: 14 residues. The CDR3 region is CASSLEAGFNEQFF. CDR3 DNA: TGCGCCAGCAGCTTGGAAGCAGGGTTTAATGAGCAGTTCTTC.

This chain uses TRBV28 with TRBJ2-1; 9 bases are a match to TRBD2. The CDR3 runs to 17 residues. V lost 2 bases to trimming and J lost 7 bases; unmatched junction nucleotides: 12. Germline assignment: CDR1 MDHEN and CDR2 SYDVKM. The CDR3 sequence is CASSLVRVAGEGNEQFF. The DNA of the CDR3 is TGTGCCAGCAGTTTAGTACGGGTAGCGGGAGAAGGTAATGAGCAGTTCTTC.

V and J are TRBV19 and TRBJ1-5; TRBD1 might be the D (5 bases). Trimming took off 9 bases at V and 9 bases at J, with 15 bases between the two ends. The CDR3 length is 12 residues. CDR1 and CDR2 from the germline V gene are LNHDA and SQIVND (reference sequence). CDR3 nucleotides: TGTGCCAGCACGGACGGGGGATGGCCCCAGCATTTT. It codes for CASTDGGWPQHF.

The rearrangement joins TRBV4-2 to TRBJ2-7; 7 bases agree with TRBD1. After removal of 0 bases from V and 2 bases from J, the junction contained 4 bases not matched to a gene. CDR3 length equals 15 residues. Germline V lookup: CDR1 LGHNA, CDR2 YNFKEQ. This chain's CDR3 is CASSQDGTVPYEQYF. The CDR3 bases are TGTGCCAGCAGCCAAGACGGGACAGTACCCTACGAGCAGTACTTC.

The chain joins TRBV7-8 to TRBJ2-3; tentatively, D is TRBD2 (5 bases). The CDR3 is 17 residues long. Trimming stripped 5 bases from V and 0 bases from J, with 18 bases between. Germline V lookup: CDR1 SGHVS, CDR2 FQNEAQ. The CDR3 loop is CASSRLLSGSSTDTQYF. As DNA, the CDR3 is TGTGCCAGCAGCCGACTACTTAGTGGTTCGAGCACAGATACGCAGTATTTT.

The rearrangement links TRBV28 to TRBJ2-1, with D perhaps matching TRBD2 (6 bases). Germline V gene sequence: CDR1 MDHEN, CDR2 SYDVKM. V lost 3 bases, J lost 6 bases, and 15 bases lay in between. The length of the CDR3 is 15 residues. The DNA for the CDR3 is TGTGCCAGCAGTTTTACGGGACTCGAATCCAATGAGCAGTTCTTC. Its translation: CASSFTGLESNEQFF.

This clone was detected only once. V usage is TRBV6-6 and J usage is TRBJ2-1; 10 nucleotides line up with TRBD1. Germline V gene sequence: CDR1 MNHNY, CDR2 SVGAGI (reference sequence). Trimming cost V 5 bases and J 8 bases; bases outside gene matches: 9. This CDR3 spans 15 amino acids. CDR3 DNA: TGTGCCAGCAGTAGGCCCCTTGGACAGGGGGATGAGCAGTTCTTC. Translating gives CASSRPLGQGDEQFF.

V is TRBV6-1 and J is TRBJ2-5; perhaps D is TRBD1 or TRBD2 (5 bases each). The J call is doubtful: the DNA matches TRBJ2-7 better. Germline lookup yields CDR1 MNHNS and CDR2 SASEGT. The CDR3 spans 14 residues. The CDR3 loop reads CATDPRMGAYEQYF. The CDR3 DNA reads as TGTGCCACTGACCCCCGGATGGGGGCCTACGAGCAGTACTTC.

This clone was counted once. The chain uses TRBV28 and TRBJ1-5; the match to TRBD1 covers 7 bases. Germline CDR1 is MDHEN and CDR2 is SYDVKM. The CDR3 runs 16 residues. Losses at the gene ends were 5 bases for V and 0 bases for J; bases not matched to a gene: 7. The CDR3 here is CASSRHRGYSNQPQHF. The CDR3 bases are TGTGCCAGCAGTCGCCACAGGGGATATAGCAATCAGCCCCAGCATTTT.

In the case of this clone: The sample has other DNA sequences that encode this CDR3 too. The rearrangement uses TRBV18 and TRBJ2-7; 9 bases fit TRBD1. The CDR3 has 15 amino acids. Germline loops: CDR1 KGHSH, CDR2 LQKENI. V shed 6 bases and J 3 bases; nucleotides not matched to a gene: 9. For the CDR3, the DNA is TGTGCCAGCTCGCCCACGTTGGACAGGGGCTACGAGCAGTACTTC. Protein: CASSPTLDRGYEQYF.

The chain couples TRBV28 to TRBJ2-1, with 7 bases that match TRBD1. The length of the CDR3 is 15 residues. The germline V gene has CDR1 MDHEN and CDR2 SYDVKM. The J segment lost 1 base and the V segment lost 4 bases, leaving 4 bases of the junction unmatched. The CDR3 sequence is CASSYRGSSYNEQFF. Written as DNA, the CDR3 is TGTGCCAGCAGTTACAGGGGAAGTTCCTACAATGAGCAGTTCTTC.

This chain connects TRBV19 to TRBJ2-5; 9 bases fit TRBD2. V was pared by 10 bases and J by 5 bases, with 17 bases of the junction left unmatched. This CDR3 contains 16 residues. CDR1 is LNHDA and CDR2 is SQIVND in the germline V gene (reference sequence). CDR3 DNA sequence: TGTGCCACCGCCCCAGGTAGCGGGAGTTTGGTTGAGACCCAGTACTTC. It encodes CATAPGSGSLVETQYF.

The chain employs TRBV25-1 and TRBJ1-1; D is unresolved. The V gene lost 1 base and the J gene lost 2 bases, with 14 bases spanning the gap. Germline V gives CDR1 MGHDK, CDR2 SYGVNS. The CDR3 spans 16 residues. The CDR3 region is CASSEFPEGSNTEAFF. CDR3 sequence (DNA): TGTGCCAGCAGTGAATTCCCAGAGGGCTCAAACACTGAAGCTTTCTTT.

This clone was seen more than once but under ten times. V is TRBV27 and J is TRBJ2-5; 16 bases match TRBD2. Trimming at V came to 1 base and at J to 4 bases, leaving 9 bases not matched to a gene. CDR3 length: 19 amino acids. Germline assignment: CDR1 MNHEY and CDR2 SMNVEV (reference sequence). CDR3 in amino acids: CASSLYSPGTSGRGETQYF. Written as DNA, the CDR3 is TGTGCCAGCAGTTTATACTCCCCCGGGACTAGCGGGAGGGGAGAGACCCAGTACTTC.

The chain carries TRBV11-2 and TRBJ2-5; 8 nucleotides agree with TRBD1. V trimming: 2 bases; J trimming: 5 bases; junction bases outside the gene matches: 13. This CDR3 has 17 amino acids. The germline V gene encodes CDR1 SGHAT and CDR2 FQNNGV. In nucleotides, the CDR3 is TGTGCCAGCAGCTTATCCCATTGGACAGGGAATGGGGAGACCCAGTACTTC. Protein sequence: CASSLSHWTGNGETQYF.

Comments on this clone: A read error may produce the germline difference seen at one junction end. The chain has TRBV4-1 and TRBJ1-2, with 9 bases aligning to TRBD1. This CDR3 has 14 residues. The germline V gene has CDR1 MGHRA and CDR2 YSYEKL. CDR3: CASSSDRGNYGHTF. DNA for the CDR3: TGCGCCAGCAGCTCTGACAGGGGGAACTATGGCCACACCTTC.

This clone was picked up a small number of times. V is TRBV28 and J is TRBJ2-7; 10 bases align to TRBD2. Trimming cost V 3 bases and J 5 bases; bases outside gene matches: 7. The CDR3 spans 15 residues. Germline lookup yields CDR1 MDHEN and CDR2 SYDVKM. DNA of the CDR3: TGTGCCAGCAGTTTTCTACGGGGGACTAGCGACGAGCAGTACTTC. Its translation is CASSFLRGTSDEQYF.

The chain employs TRBV28 and TRBJ1-1; D may be TRBD1 (5 bases). CDR3 size: 14 residues. The V gene's germline CDR1 is MDHEN and CDR2 SYDVKM. With 4 bases removed from V and 4 bases from J, the gap between germline ends came to 13 bases. The CDR3 here is CASSSSQGGTEAFF. The CDR3, as DNA: TGTGCCAGCAGTTCCTCTCAGGGAGGCACTGAAGCTTTCTTT.

The CDR3 sequence is CASSQPDRLNEKLFF. Here the CDR3 DNA reads TGCGCCAGCAGCCAACCGGACAGACTTAATGAAAAACTGTTTTTT. V is TRBV4-1 and J is TRBJ1-4, with a weak D call TRBD1 (6 bases). Germline V gene data show CDR1 as MGHRA and CDR2 as YSYEKL. Trimming shortened V by 2 bases and J by 4 bases, and 11 bases separated the two germline ends. This CDR3 region has 15 residues.

This clone was seen only once. J is TRBJ1-5 and V is TRBV6-1, with a tentative D call TRBD1 (6 bases). Germline assignment: CDR1 MNHNS and CDR2 SASEGT. CDR3 length: 15 residues. Trimming took 6 bases from V and 0 from J, leaving 12 bases between them. CDR3 sequence reads: CASSRTENSNQPQHF. CDR3 nucleotides: TGTGCCAGCAGCAGGACAGAGAATAGCAATCAGCCCCAGCATTTT.

The rearrangement uses TRBV5-1 and TRBJ2-7, with 9 positions matching TRBD1. This CDR3 contains 15 residues. Trimming at V came to 0 bases and at J to 1 base, leaving 2 bases not matched to a gene. Germline CDR1 and CDR2: SGHRS and YFSETQ. Here the CDR3 DNA reads TGCGCCAGCAGCTTGGGGACAGGGGCTTCCTACGAGCAGTACTTC. Protein product: CASSLGTGASYEQYF.

V usage is TRBV5-4 and J usage is TRBJ2-7; possibly TRBD2 for D (6 bases). Per the germline V gene, CDR1 is SGHNT and CDR2 is YYREEE (reference sequence). CDR3 length: 15 residues. V was shortened by 5 bases and J by 5 bases, with 20 bases between the two germline ends. DNA for the CDR3: TGTGCCAGCAGGACCCCGAATCCGGGGGTGGACGAGCAGTACTTC. Encoded protein: CASRTPNPGVDEQYF.

The chain combines TRBV2 with TRBJ2-7, with 13 positions matching TRBD2. After removal of 5 bases from V and 6 bases from J, the junction contained 10 bases not matched to a gene. CDR1 and CDR2 from the germline V gene are SNHLY and FYNNEI. The CDR3 extends over 16 amino acids. This CDR3 reads CASSFGLAGALGEQYF. In nucleotides, the CDR3 is TGTGCCAGCAGTTTCGGACTAGCGGGAGCGCTCGGCGAGCAGTACTTC.

V usage is TRBV4-3 and J usage is TRBJ2-7; 10 bases align to TRBD2. V shed 1 base and J 3 bases; nucleotides not matched to a gene: 6. CDR1 is LGHNA and CDR2 is YSLEER in the germline V gene. The CDR3 has 16 amino acids. CDR3 in DNA: TGCGCCAGCAGCCAAGGTTTGGGACTAGCGTTCTACGAGCAGTACTTC. Protein product: CASSQGLGLAFYEQYF.

The chain employs TRBV11-2 and TRBJ2-3; 10 nucleotides align to TRBD1. Germline V gene sequence: CDR1 SGHAT, CDR2 FQNNGV. V lost 4 bases to trimming and J lost 1 base; unmatched junction nucleotides: 8. This CDR3 is built from 17 residues. CDR3 sequence (DNA): TGTGCCAGCAGCTCGAGAACCGGGACAGGGGGCACAGATACGCAGTATTTT. Translated, it gives CASSSRTGTGGTDTQYF. Complete variable domain (other parts from reference TRBV11-2 and TRBJ2-3): EAGVAQSPRYKIIEKRQSVAFWCNPISGHATLYWYQQILGQGPKLLIQFQNNGVVDDSQLPKDRFSAERLKGVDSTLKIQPAKLEDSAVYLCASSSRTGTGGTDTQYFGPGTRLTVL.

The CDR3 protein is CASSLGQGTNTGELFF. The CDR3 DNA is TGTGCCAGCAGCCTTGGACAGGGGACGAACACCGGGGAGCTGTTTTTT. The rearrangement links TRBV14 to TRBJ2-2; 9 nucleotides align to TRBD1. V was clipped by 4 bases and J by 0 bases; unmatched bases: 3. This CDR3 is 16 amino acids long. CDR1 and CDR2 from the germline V gene are SGHDN and FVKESK. Full variable domain (missing parts from reference TRBV14 and TRBJ2-2): EAGVTQFPSHSVIEKGQTVTLRCDPISGHDNLYWYRRVMGKEIKFLLHFVKESKQDESGMPNNRFLAERTGGTYSTLKVQPAELEDSGVYFCASSLGQGTNTGELFFGEGSRLTVL.

The rearrangement uses TRBV11-2 and TRBJ1-1; D might be TRBD1 (6 bases). This CDR3 is built from 16 residues. Trimming took off 4 bases at V and 5 bases at J, with 20 bases between the two ends. Germline loops: CDR1 SGHAT, CDR2 FQNNGV. The CDR3 DNA follows: TGTGCCAGCAGCTCCTTCGTAACTTTAAGGGGGACTGAAGCTTTCTTT. It is translated as CASSSFVTLRGTEAFF.

Concerning this clone: The CDR3 carries no conserved terminal phenylalanine or tryptophan, so it likely arises from a read error. The chain links TRBV27 to TRBJ2-7; D might be TRBD1 (6 bases). The ends were cut back, 4 bases at V and 1 base at J, with 14 bases in the middle. The CDR3 sequence is 15 residues long. The germline V gene encodes CDR1 MNHEY and CDR2 SMNVEV (reference sequence). Written as DNA, the CDR3 is TGTGCCAGCAGTTCCCTAGGGGGAGAATCCTACGAGCAGTACCTC. Its translation: CASSSLGGESYEQYL.

V gene TRBV10-2 combines with J gene TRBJ2-7; D possibly corresponds to TRBD2 (6 bases). Trimming took 9 bases from V and 7 from J, leaving 19 bases between them. The CDR3 has 13 amino acids. CDR1 WSHSY and CDR2 SAAADI come from the germline V gene. CDR3 protein: CASARPAAGEQYF. The CDR3 nucleotides read TGCGCCAGTGCCCGTCCCGCGGCGGGGGAGCAGTACTTC.

This clone was seen only a few times. V gene TRBV6-1 combines with J gene TRBJ2-7; the match to TRBD2 covers 8 bases. The CDR3 contains 14 residues. V dropped 5 bases and J dropped 2; count of bases not matched to a gene: 5. The V gene's germline CDR1 is MNHNS and CDR2 SASEGT. This chain's CDR3 is CASSSREGTYEQYF. The CDR3 bases are TGTGCCAGCAGTTCACGGGAGGGTACCTACGAGCAGTACTTC.